This TCR beta chain was obtained from a study of identical twins. TCRdb re-called the 5' RACE reads with MiXCR, one entry per CDR3 protein. The sample lists about 530,000 distinct CDR3 sequences; roughly 15% were seen once. The study's findings and limits: The degree of excess twin sharing was weaker in beta out-of-frame sequences.

The junction had 13 bases not matched to a gene; V was cut back by 4 bases and J by 5 bases. CDR1 and CDR2 (germline): SGHRS, YFSETQ. The CDR3 length is 17 residues. This clonotype was recorded a few times. What it binds is not known. These data also formed part of another study, on yellow fever vaccine responses in identical twins. Turning to that study: After vaccination, twins' T cell response reportedly seemed partly convergent, partly personalized.

The sequence derives from a woman aged 18-29 years in good health. The sequencing sample was made of CD4+ T cells sorted from blood. This chain links TRBV5-1 with TRBJ2-1; TRBD1 matches at 9 bases. CDR3 nucleotides: TGCGCCAGCAGCACACTGACAGGGGGTTTTATGAACAATGAGCAGTTCTTC. It is translated as CASSTLTGGFMNNEQFF.